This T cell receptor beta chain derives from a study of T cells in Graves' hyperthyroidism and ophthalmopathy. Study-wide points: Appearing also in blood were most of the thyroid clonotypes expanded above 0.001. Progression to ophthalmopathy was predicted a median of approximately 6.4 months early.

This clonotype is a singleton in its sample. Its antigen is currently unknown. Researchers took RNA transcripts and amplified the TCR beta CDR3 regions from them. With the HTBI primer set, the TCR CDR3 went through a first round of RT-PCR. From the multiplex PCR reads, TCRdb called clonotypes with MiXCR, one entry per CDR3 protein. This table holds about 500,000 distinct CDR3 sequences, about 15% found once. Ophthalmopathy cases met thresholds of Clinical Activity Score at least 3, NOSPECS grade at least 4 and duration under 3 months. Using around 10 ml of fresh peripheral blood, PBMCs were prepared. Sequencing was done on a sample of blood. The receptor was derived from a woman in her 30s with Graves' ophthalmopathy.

The CDR3 here is CASSYELGAGTRSGANVLTF. The DNA of the CDR3 is TGTGCCAGCAGTTACGAGTTGGGAGCGGGTACCCGCTCTGGGGCCAACGTCCTGACTTTC. The chain joins TRBV6-2 or TRBV6-3 to TRBJ2-6, with a tentative D call TRBD2 (6 bases). This CDR3 has 20 amino acids. V gave up 2 bases and J gave up 0 bases, with 20 bases separating them. Germline loops: CDR1 MNHEY, CDR2 SVGEGT.